The next 31 T cell receptor beta chains were all read from a single sample in a study of lymphopenia after photon versus proton radiotherapy. The data were produced by immunoSEQ multiplex PCR, yet TCRdb's version contains in-frame clones alone and is incomplete. Of 20,000 to 25,000 clones in the sample, 75% to 90% are singletons; the top ten hold about 17%. Sequences were derived from peripheral blood, sampled from a patient treated with photon-based radiotherapy. These receptors all stem from a man aged 55 to 70 with pancreatic cancer.

This clone turned up a few times. The chain couples TRBV18 to TRBJ2-3; TRBD2 matches 9 bases. The CDR3 spans 17 residues. Germline assignment: CDR1 KGHSH and CDR2 LQKENI. The J segment lost 4 bases and the V segment lost 0 bases, leaving 8 bases of the junction unmatched. The CDR3 reads CASSPPRLAGKSDTQYF. CDR3 nucleotide sequence: TGTGCCAGCTCACCACCGCGGCTAGCGGGAAAGTCAGATACGCAGTATTTT.

The chain is built from TRBV6-5 and TRBJ2-1, with 12 nucleotides matching TRBD2. The length of the CDR3 is 15 residues. V was pared by 6 bases and J by 6 bases, with 6 bases of the junction left unmatched. Looked up from germline, CDR1 is MNHEY and CDR2 is SVGAGI. The CDR3, as DNA: TGTGCCAGCAGCTATGGACTAGCGGGGTCCAATGAGCAGTTCTTC. Translated, it gives CASSYGLAGSNEQFF.

V is TRBV15 and J is TRBJ1-4; D gene unclear. CDR1 LNHNV and CDR2 YYDKDF come from the germline V gene (reference sequence). Trimming pared 0 bases from V and 3 bases from J, leaving 14 bases between. The CDR3 is made up of 17 amino acids. The CDR3 DNA sequence: TGTGCCACCAGCAGAGATCTGTGGAGCTTGGCTAATGAAAAACTGTTTTTT. The encoded protein is CATSRDLWSLANEKLFF.

The chain has TRBV2 and TRBJ1-1; D is uncertain. This CDR3 has 13 residues. Trimming removed 6 bases from V and 3 bases from J, with 11 bases in between. Germline V gives CDR1 SNHLY, CDR2 FYNNEI. For the CDR3, the DNA is TGTGCCAGCAGGGACTGGTGGGACACTGAAGCTTTCTTT. Translated: CASRDWWDTEAFF. Full variable domain (rest looked up from reference TRBV2 and TRBJ1-1): EPEVTQTPSHQVTQMGQEVILRCVPISNHLYFYWYRQILGQKVEFLVSFYNNEISEKSEIFDDQFSVERPDGSNFTLKIRSTKLEDSAMYFCASRDWWDTEAFFGQGTRLTVV.

V is TRBV18 and J is TRBJ2-2, with unresolved D. V lost 3 bases, J lost 4 bases, and 3 bases lay in between. This CDR3 contains 12 residues. Germline V gene data show CDR1 as KGHSH and CDR2 as LQKENI. The CDR3 DNA reads as TGTGCCAGCTCACCCTTCACCGGGGAGCTGTTTTTT. It yields the protein CASSPFTGELFF.

The chain carries TRBV4-2 and TRBJ1-5; D is unresolved. This CDR3 contains 14 residues. Trimming shortened V by 2 bases and J by 4 bases, and 9 bases separated the two germline ends. Per germline, CDR1 LGHNA and CDR2 YNFKEQ. CDR3: CASSQMGVNQPQHF. The CDR3 region has the DNA TGTGCCAGCAGCCAAATGGGAGTGAATCAGCCCCAGCATTTT.

The CDR3 coding sequence is TGTGCCAGCAGCACTAGCGGGGACACAGATACGCAGTATTTT. Residues: CASSTSGDTDTQYF. The chain employs TRBV7-2 and TRBJ2-3; the match to TRBD2 covers 10 bases. With 5 bases clipped from V and 2 bases from J, the junction kept 1 base outside the gene matches. From germline, CDR1 is SGHTA and CDR2 FQGNSA. This CDR3 comprises 14 residues.

This CDR3 is CASSVGQGTEAFF. CDR3 DNA: TGTGCCAGCAGCGTGGGACAGGGAACTGAAGCTTTCTTT. The chain recombines TRBV11-1 with TRBJ1-1; 9 bases line up with TRBD1. Per the germline V gene, CDR1 is SGHAT and CDR2 is FQDESV (reference sequence). CDR3 size: 13 residues. With 5 bases clipped from V and 5 bases from J, the junction kept 3 bases outside the gene matches. Complete variable domain (other parts from reference TRBV11-1 and TRBJ1-1): EAEVAQSPRYKITEKSQAVAFWCDPISGHATLYWYRQILGQGPELLVQFQDESVVDDSQLPKDRFSAERLKGVDSTLKIQPAELGDSAMYLCASSVGQGTEAFFGQGTRLTVV.

This chain uses TRBV9 with TRBJ1-2; possible D gene TRBD1, 6 bases. Trimming pared 1 base from V and 4 bases from J, leaving 11 bases between. Germline-derived CDR1 and CDR2 are SGDLS and YYNGEE. CDR3 length equals 14 residues. In nucleotides, the CDR3 is TGTGCCAGCAGCGTAACGGGCAGGGGCTATGGCTACACCTTC. Amino acids: CASSVTGRGYGYTF.

CDR3 in amino acids: CASSPQTSNYGYTF. DNA for the CDR3: TGTGCCAGCAGCCCCCAGACTTCTAACTATGGCTACACCTTC. The chain links TRBV9 to TRBJ1-2; D remains unclear. V was cut by 4 bases and J by 0 bases, with 10 bases left in between. CDR3 length: 14 amino acids. The germline V gene encodes CDR1 SGDLS and CDR2 YYNGEE.

CDR3 loop: CASSEPPGPPGTEAFF. The DNA of the CDR3 is TGCGCCAGCAGTGAGCCCCCGGGCCCCCCGGGCACTGAAGCTTTCTTT. The V call is TRBV10-2, the J call TRBJ1-1; unclear D gene. Looked up from germline, CDR1 is WSHSY and CDR2 is SAAADI. V lost 2 bases and J lost 4, with 17 bases in between. The CDR3 loop spans 16 amino acids.

The V and J genes are TRBV6-5 and TRBJ1-1; tentative D call: TRBD1 (6 bases). Germline CDR1 and CDR2: MNHEY and SVGAGI. This CDR3 is 13 amino acids long. The V and J ends lost 5 bases and 6 bases respectively, with 13 bases between them. This chain's CDR3 is CASSPRDNAEAFF. As DNA, the CDR3 is TGTGCCAGCAGTCCTCGGGACAATGCTGAAGCTTTCTTT.

The J gene is TRBJ2-2, the V gene TRBV29-1; D gene unclear. Germline-derived CDR1 and CDR2 are SQVTM and ANQGSEA. The V and J ends lost 4 bases and 4 bases respectively, with 7 bases between them. This CDR3 comprises 12 residues. The DNA for the CDR3 is TGCAGCGTTGTCAGGACCACCGGGGAGCTGTTTTTT. Amino acid sequence: CSVVRTTGELFF.

The chain carries TRBV19 and TRBJ2-1; 8 bases fit TRBD2. Trimming took 6 bases from V and 7 from J; bases not matched to a gene: 11. The CDR3 runs to 15 residues. Germline CDR1 is LNHDA and CDR2 is SQIVND (reference sequence). The CDR3 DNA reads TGTGCCAGTAGACCGGGTGGCGGGGGGAGGAATGAGCAGTTCTTC. This encodes CASRPGGGGRNEQFF.

The genes are TRBV5-4 and TRBJ2-3; 7 bases match TRBD1. Germline lookup yields CDR1 SGHNT and CDR2 YYREEE (reference sequence). This CDR3 spans 14 amino acids. V was pared by 4 bases and J by 3 bases, with 5 bases of the junction left unmatched. The CDR3 nucleotides are TGTGCCAGCAGCCGGTCAGGGGGAACAGATACGCAGTATTTT. It specifies CASSRSGGTDTQYF.

This chain joins TRBV7-3 and TRBJ2-1; no clear D. This CDR3 comprises 12 residues. The germline V gene encodes CDR1 SGHTA and CDR2 FQGTGA. The V end lost 5 bases, the J end lost 10 bases, and 12 bases lay between the germline ends. As DNA, the CDR3 is TGTGCCAGCAGCCCTGACCTTGGGGAGCAGTTCTTC. Protein sequence: CASSPDLGEQFF.

The chain uses TRBV7-9 and TRBJ1-5; weak D call: TRBD1 (5 bases). V lost 10 bases and J lost 7, with 17 bases in between. Germline loops: CDR1 SEHNR, CDR2 FQNEAQ (reference sequence). CDR3 size: 13 residues. The CDR3 nucleotides are TGTGCCATCGCACAAGGGGTAGGGCAGCCCCAGCATTTT. Its protein product is CAIAQGVGQPQHF.

The count of this clone is one. The genes are TRBV27 and TRBJ1-4, with 9 bases that match TRBD1. The CDR3 covers 18 residues. Germline V gene sequence: CDR1 MNHEY, CDR2 SMNVEV (reference sequence). V lost 4 bases to trimming and J lost 0 bases; unmatched junction nucleotides: 9. The CDR3 DNA follows: TGTGCCAGCAGTTCCCTACAGGGGGCAGGGGCAACTAATGAAAAACTGTTTTTT. It translates to CASSSLQGAGATNEKLFF.

The V call is TRBV18, the J call TRBJ2-7; perhaps TRBD2 as D (7 bases). Germline CDR1 is KGHSH and CDR2 is LQKENI. The CDR3 contains 14 residues. The V end was cut by 1 base, the J end by 6 bases, with 13 bases between. The CDR3 bases are TGTGCCAGCTCACCACTACGGGGGGCCCTCGAGCAGTACTTC. Its protein product is CASSPLRGALEQYF.

The rearrangement links TRBV6-5 to TRBJ2-3; the D is unclear. CDR3 length equals 14 residues. Deletions cut 0 bases from V and 6 bases from J, with 10 bases between. Germline V gene sequence: CDR1 MNHEY, CDR2 SVGAGI. The CDR3 sequence: CASSYSGILDTQYF. CDR3 in DNA: TGTGCCAGCAGTTACTCGGGAATCCTCGATACGCAGTATTTT.

This chain connects TRBV6-6 to TRBJ1-1; TRBD1 might be the D (6 bases). V lost 11 bases, J lost 2 bases, and 15 bases lay in between. Germline V CDR1 and CDR2: MNHNY, SVGAGI (reference sequence). The CDR3 length is 13 residues. CDR3 region: CAGTGTRNTEAFF. CDR3 bases: TGTGCCGGTACCGGGACAAGAAACACTGAAGCTTTCTTT.

This clone showed up just a few times. The chain employs TRBV18 and TRBJ2-1; D ambiguous. Germline V gene lookup returns CDR1 KGHSH and CDR2 LQKENI. The V gene lost 3 bases and the J gene lost 4 bases, with 7 bases spanning the gap. There are 13 residues in the CDR3. CDR3 nucleotides: TGTGCCAGCTCACCCCCGAATTACAATGAGCAGTTCTTC. Amino acids: CASSPPNYNEQFF.

CDR3 DNA sequence: TGTGCCAGCAAGAGACGGTTAAAAACCCACGAGCAGTACTTC. This gives the protein CASKRRLKTHEQYF. V is TRBV21-1 and J is TRBJ2-7. TRBV21-1 has pseudogene status. This CDR3 has 14 amino acids.

This clone has more than one count but fewer than ten. The chain combines TRBV25-1 with TRBJ2-6; the D gene is possibly TRBD1 (5 bases). This CDR3 is 17 amino acids long. The germline gives CDR1 MGHDK, CDR2 SYGVNS. Trimming took off 6 bases at V and 2 bases at J, with 17 bases between the two ends. This CDR3 reads CASSCERCRAGANVLTF. The CDR3 nucleotides are TGTGCCAGCAGCTGTGAGAGGTGCAGGGCTGGGGCCAACGTCCTGACTTTC.

This chain uses TRBV11-2 with TRBJ1-1; no clear D. V was shortened by 6 bases and J by 3 bases, with 11 bases between the two germline ends. The CDR3 has 13 residues. Germline lookup yields CDR1 SGHAT and CDR2 FQNNGV. DNA for the CDR3: TGTGCCAGCAGTTTCAGCCTGTACACTGAAGCTTTCTTT. Residues: CASSFSLYTEAFF.

This clone was detected only once. V is TRBV19 and J is TRBJ1-1; possibly TRBD1 for D (5 bases). The germline CDR1 and CDR2 sequences are LNHDA and SQIVND (reference sequence). V lost 8 bases, J lost 3 bases, and 13 bases lay in between. The CDR3 is made up of 13 amino acids. The CDR3 sequence is CASGGPTYTEAFF. CDR3 sequence (DNA): TGTGCCAGTGGGGGACCGACTTACACTGAAGCTTTCTTT.

This chain uses TRBV14 with TRBJ2-1; 8 bases are shared with TRBD2. The germline V gene has CDR1 SGHDN and CDR2 FVKESK. There are 17 residues in the CDR3. With V trimmed by 0 bases and J by 4 bases, 8 bases remained unmatched. CDR3 in amino acids: CASSQDLAGGIYNEQFF. The CDR3 region has the DNA TGTGCCAGCAGCCAAGATCTCGCGGGGGGAATATACAATGAGCAGTTCTTC. Looking up the rest from reference TRBV14 and TRBJ2-1 gives the full variable domain: EAGVTQFPSHSVIEKGQTVTLRCDPISGHDNLYWYRRVMGKEIKFLLHFVKESKQDESGMPNNRFLAERTGGTYSTLKVQPAELEDSGVYFCASSQDLAGGIYNEQFFGPGTRLTVL.

CDR3 nucleotide sequence: TGTGCCAGCAGCAAAGGACTAGCGGGGTACACCGGGGAGCTGTTTTTT. It translates to CASSKGLAGYTGELFF. V usage is TRBV14 and J usage is TRBJ2-2; 12 nucleotides line up with TRBD2. Per germline, CDR1 SGHDN and CDR2 FVKESK. The ends lost 5 bases at V and 3 bases at J; junction bases unmatched: 4. The CDR3 contains 16 residues. The full variable domain, rest sourced from reference TRBV14 and TRBJ2-2, is EAGVTQFPSHSVIEKGQTVTLRCDPISGHDNLYWYRRVMGKEIKFLLHFVKESKQDESGMPNNRFLAERTGGTYSTLKVQPAELEDSGVYFCASSKGLAGYTGELFFGEGSRLTVL.

The chain has TRBV13 and TRBJ1-1; TRBD1 agrees at 10 bases. Germline V gives CDR1 PRHDT, CDR2 FYEKMQ (reference sequence). Trimming took 5 bases from V and 5 from J; bases not matched to a gene: 2. This CDR3 is 13 amino acids long. The CDR3 DNA sequence: TGTGCCAGCAGCCTGGGACAGGGGACTGAAGCTTTCTTT. Translated, it gives CASSLGQGTEAFF.

This rearrangement joins TRBV5-1 to TRBJ2-3; the match to TRBD2 covers 11 bases. This CDR3 comprises 18 residues. With V trimmed by 3 bases and J by 1 base, 10 bases remained unmatched. Per the germline V gene, CDR1 is SGHRS and CDR2 is YFSETQ. CDR3 sequence: CASSSTMTSGDGTDTQYF. CDR3 DNA sequence: TGCGCCAGCAGCTCGACTATGACTAGCGGGGATGGCACAGATACGCAGTATTTT.

The chain uses TRBV5-1 and TRBJ1-6; possibly TRBD1 for D (5 bases). Trimming left V 5 bases short and J 6 bases short, with 12 bases between. The length of the CDR3 is 14 residues. Germline-derived CDR1 and CDR2 are SGHRS and YFSETQ. The CDR3 sequence is CASSNGGGNSPLHF. The DNA for the CDR3 is TGCGCCAGCAGTAATGGGGGGGGTAATTCACCCCTCCACTTT.